The 15 T cell receptor beta chains below all came from one sample that was sequenced in a study of T cell repertoires in cytomegalovirus infection. Each CDR3 protein gets one entry after TCRdb re-called the reads with MiXCR. The top ten hold more than 2.5% of the sample, which has around 740,000 distinct CDR3 sequences, 35% seen once. The specimen sequenced was PBMCs. Source of these receptors: a human donor in good health (CMV status not recorded). Some clones in this sample may be carry-over from other donors' samples.

Concerning this clonotype: At one boundary the junction diverges from the germline segment, which might be a read error. The rearrangement links TRBV7-3 to TRBJ2-3; D is unclear. Looked up from germline, CDR1 is SGHTA and CDR2 is FQGTGA. The CDR3 consists of 16 residues. CDR3 nucleotides: TGTGCCAGCAGCTTAGTGGACCACCGGAGAGCAGATACGCAATATTTT. Translating gives CASSLVDHRRADTQYF.

The gene calls are TRBV27 and TRBJ1-1; 8 bases are shared with TRBD1. Germline V CDR1 and CDR2: MNHEY, SMNVEV (reference sequence). The trim removed 4 bases at V and 6 bases at J, leaving 7 bases unmatched. This CDR3 comprises 14 residues. CDR3 nucleotides: TGTGCCAGCAGTTGGGGGACAGGCCCCCCTGAAGCTTTCTTT. Translated, it gives CASSWGTGPPEAFF.

This clonotype was detected a few times. J is TRBJ1-6 and V is TRBV7-2; D gene unclear. This CDR3 region has 15 residues. Trimming removed 2 bases from V and 7 bases from J, with 12 bases in between. Germline CDR1 reads SGHTA; CDR2 reads FQGNSA. CDR3 sequence reads: CASSLRAAGNSPLHF. Written as DNA, the CDR3 is TGTGCCAGCAGCTTAAGGGCGGCCGGGAATTCACCCCTCCACTTT.

The rearrangement uses TRBV20-1 and TRBJ2-1; D remains ambiguous. Germline V CDR1 and CDR2: DFQATT, SNEGSKA (reference sequence). The CDR3 length is 15 residues. Trimming left V 3 bases short and J 0 bases short, with 12 bases between. In DNA form, the CDR3 reads TGCAGTGCTAGCTCGGCGTTGAGCTCCTACAATGAGCAGTTCTTC. This sequence encodes CSASSALSSYNEQFF.

The table lists this clonotype with a count of one. This rearrangement joins TRBV5-1 to TRBJ1-2; 9 bases line up with TRBD1. Looked up from germline, CDR1 is SGHRS and CDR2 is YFSETQ. The CDR3 consists of 14 residues. V was pared by 7 bases and J by 7 bases, with 11 bases of the junction left unmatched. The CDR3 nucleotides are TGCGCCAGCTATTTGGGGACAGGGACGGCTGGCTACACCTTC. Protein product: CASYLGTGTAGYTF.

This clonotype occurred once. V usage is TRBV18 and J usage is TRBJ1-1; 9 nucleotides align to TRBD1. This CDR3 is 16 amino acids long. Germline V gives CDR1 KGHSH, CDR2 LQKENI. V shed 3 bases, J shed 4 bases, and the junction held 9 bases outside the gene matches. CDR3 nucleotides: TGTGCCAGCTCACCGGGGACAGGGAGATCGGGCACTGAAGCTTTCTTT. It specifies CASSPGTGRSGTEAFF.

The CDR3: CSARVGTISGSWNYEQYF. CDR3 nucleotides: TGCAGTGCAAGGGTAGGCACAATTAGCGGGAGCTGGAACTACGAGCAGTACTTC. This chain uses TRBV20-1 with TRBJ2-7; 9 positions match TRBD2. The V segment lost 6 bases and the J segment 3 bases; nucleotides outside the gene matches: 21. The V gene's germline CDR1 is DFQATT and CDR2 SNEGSKA (reference sequence). The CDR3 spans 18 residues.

The chain carries TRBV15 and TRBJ2-1; tentatively, D is TRBD1 or TRBD2 (5 bases each). Germline V lookup: CDR1 LNHNV, CDR2 YYDKDF (reference sequence). V lost 2 bases, J lost 6 bases, and 14 bases lay in between. This CDR3 has 15 residues. For the CDR3, the DNA is TGTGCCACCAGCAGAAGGGACGACTCCCCCAATGAGCAGTTCTTC. This translates into CATSRRDDSPNEQFF.

This clonotype was counted between two and nine times. The V gene is TRBV4-1, the J gene TRBJ1-4, with D possibly TRBD1 on 6 matching bases. Germline V gene sequence: CDR1 MGHRA, CDR2 YSYEKL. The CDR3 runs to 17 residues. V lost 0 bases to trimming and J lost 8 bases, with 19 bases between them. CDR3 nucleotides: TGCGCCAGCAGCCAAGAACCCGGAGGGGGGGCGCGAGAAAAACTGTTTTTT. Translating gives CASSQEPGGGAREKLFF.

J is TRBJ2-3 and V is TRBV28; 7 bases fit TRBD2. The V and J ends lost 7 bases and 0 bases, in that order; junction bases with no gene match: 7. Germline loops: CDR1 MDHEN, CDR2 SYDVKM. The CDR3 is 15 amino acids. The CDR3 reads CASTPTSSSTDTQYF. Here the CDR3 DNA reads TGTGCCAGCACCCCGACTAGCTCGAGCACAGATACGCAGTATTTT. Full variable domain (rest looked up from reference TRBV28 and TRBJ2-3): DVKVTQSSRYLVKRTGEKVFLECVQDMDHENMFWYRQDPGLGLRLIYFSYDVKMKEKGDIPEGYSVSREKKERFSLILESASTNQTSMYLCASTPTSSSTDTQYFGPGTRLTVL.

This chain connects TRBV12-3 or TRBV12-4 to TRBJ1-5; TRBD1 is a possible D gene (6 bases). This CDR3 has 17 amino acids. V was cut by 4 bases and J by 3 bases, with 19 bases left in between. The CDR3 DNA is TGTGCCAGCAGTTCCCCGGGGGCGCGTACAGACAATCAGCCCCAGCATTTT. The encoded protein is CASSSPGARTDNQPQHF.

The rearrangement joins TRBV19 to TRBJ2-2; D is uncertain. Germline assignment: CDR1 LNHDA and CDR2 SQIVND (reference sequence). V lost 3 bases to trimming and J lost 3 bases, with 11 bases between them. The CDR3 has 15 amino acids. The CDR3 nucleotides are TGTGCCAGTAGTATCTTACCCCGGGACACCGGGGAGCTGTTTTTT. As protein: CASSILPRDTGELFF.

J is TRBJ2-1 and V is TRBV23-1; possibly TRBD1 for D (5 bases). TRBV23-1 is marked as an open reading frame, function uncertain. The CDR3 extends over 15 amino acids. Trimming left V 2 bases short and J 6 bases short, with 14 bases between. Written as DNA, the CDR3 is TGCGCCAGCAGTCAACCCAAAGGGGTTGGCAATGAGCAGTTCTTC. Its protein is CASSQPKGVGNEQFF.

The chain combines TRBV6-2 or TRBV6-3 with TRBJ2-2; TRBD2 might be the D (5 bases). CDR1 is MNHEY, CDR2 SVGEGT, per germline. The CDR3 sequence is 14 residues long. Deletions cut 1 base from V and 6 bases from J, with 9 bases between. The CDR3 nucleotides read TGTGCCAGCAGTTACTTACAGCGGTCCGGGGAGCTGTTTTTT. Residues: CASSYLQRSGELFF.

This clonotype has only a few counts. The rearrangement uses TRBV7-8 and TRBJ2-7; 11 nucleotides match TRBD2. The V gene end was trimmed by 5 bases and the J gene end by 6 bases; junction bases not matched to a gene: 6. Looked up from germline, CDR1 is SGHVS and CDR2 is FQNEAQ. The CDR3 has 14 residues. The CDR3 is CASSTRLAGSEQYF. The CDR3 bases are TGTGCCAGCAGCACCCGACTAGCGGGGAGCGAGCAGTACTTC.